Listed below are T cell receptor beta chains from one sample, sequenced in a study of T cell responses to AZD1222 COVID-19 vaccine. The protocol was immunoSEQ multiplex PCR, while the TCRdb copy is restricted to in-frame clones and leaves out a portion. The sample carries over 150,000 clones, about 90% recorded once. Sequencing was performed on peripheral blood, taken on day 0 of MenACWY control vaccination. The receptors stem from an adult in good health. The CDR3 runs from the conserved cysteine through the conserved F or W. D genes are given only for firm matches. Size is omitted from some rows. Given values are once, few, many or a class for expanded clones.

TRBV14	TRBD2	TRBJ2-5	-	TGTGCCAGCAGCCGCACTAGCGAGGGAGAGACCCAGTACTTC	CASSRTSEGETQYF
TRBV7-8	TRBD2	TRBJ2-1	-	TGTGCCAGCAGCTTAGCTTGGACTAGCGGCTACAATGAGCAGTTCTTC	CASSLAWTSGYNEQFF
TRBV6-5	-	TRBJ2-1	-	TGTGCCAGCAAAATAACACACACCTCCTACAATGAGCAGTTCTTC	CASKITHTSYNEQFF
TRBV30	-	TRBJ1-1	-	TGTGCCTGGAACCCGACAGTAGGCACTGAAGCTTTCTTT	CAWNPTVGTEAFF
TRBV3-1/TRBV3-2	TRBD2	TRBJ2-5	-	TGTGCCAGCAGCCCGCGGACTAGCGGCCAAGAGACCCAGTACTTC	CASSPRTSGQETQYF
TRBV19	TRBD1	TRBJ2-5	-	TGTGCCAGTAATGACAGGGGAAAGACCCAGTACTTC	CASNDRGKTQYF
TRBV30	-	TRBJ1-1	-	TGTGCCTGGATTCAAGGTGAAGCTTTCTTT	CAWIQGEAFF
TRBV4-3	-	TRBJ1-5	-	TGCGCCAGCAGCCAAGATTTGGAGCAGCCCCAGCATTTT	CASSQDLEQPQHF
TRBV7-3	-	TRBJ2-7	-	TGTGCCAGCAGCCCCAGTAACACTAGGGGGGAGCAGTACTTC	CASSPSNTRGEQYF
TRBV2	-	TRBJ1-4	once	TGTGCCAGCAGTGAACCCTTGGGGACTAATGAAAAACTGTTTTTT	CASSEPLGTNEKLFF
TRBV10-3	-	TRBJ2-2	-	TGTGCCATCGGGACCGGACGGTACACCGGGGAGCTGTTTTTT	CAIGTGRYTGELFF
TRBV6-4	-	TRBJ2-1	-	TGTGCCAGCAGTGAGGACGCGAGCTCCTACAATGAGCAGTTCTTC	CASSEDASSYNEQFF
TRBV6-5	-	TRBJ2-5	-	TGTGCCAGCAGTTACTCGAAGGCGGGACGAGGAAAGACCCAGTACTTC	CASSYSKAGRGKTQYF
TRBV3-1/TRBV3-2	-	TRBJ1-5	-	TGTGCCAGCAGCCAAGTCCGCCATCAGCCCCAGCATTTT	CASSQVRHQPQHF
TRBV3-1/TRBV3-2	-	TRBJ1-4	-	TGTGCCAGCAGCCAAGCAGGTACTCGTGAAAAACTGTTTTTT	CASSQAGTREKLFF
TRBV9	TRBD1	TRBJ2-1	-	TGTGCCAGCAGCGCGGAACCAGGGGGCGGGCGACAGTTCTTC	CASSAEPGGGRQFF
TRBV6-1	-	TRBJ2-7	-	TGTGCCAGCAGTGACGGTTGGAACAGCGCTTACTCCTACGAGCAGTACTTC	CASSDGWNSAYSYEQYF
TRBV9	-	TRBJ2-3	-	TGTGCCAGCAGCGTAGGGAGTAGAAAGGAGACGCAGTATTTT	CASSVGSRKETQYF
TRBV7-2	TRBD2	TRBJ2-2	-	TGTGCCAGCAGCCGGAGCGGGGGGACCGGGGAGCTGTTTTTT	CASSRSGGTGELFF
TRBV30	-	TRBJ1-1	-	TGTGCCTGGACGTGGGGAGGCACTGAAGCTTTCTTT	CAWTWGGTEAFF
TRBV7-9	-	TRBJ1-2	-	TGTGCCAGCAGCCCCGAAGCCTACTATGGCTACACCTTC	CASSPEAYYGYTF
TRBV12-5	-	TRBJ2-1	-	TGTGCTAACGGGATAACAGCCCTCTACAATGAGCAGTTCTTC	CANGITALYNEQFF
TRBV14	-	TRBJ2-7	-	TGTGCCAGCAGCCAAGATAAAGGCTACGAGCAGTACTTC	CASSQDKGYEQYF
TRBV10-3	TRBD2	TRBJ2-1	-	TGTGCCATCAGTGGCCTAGCGGGATGGTATGAGCAGTTCTTC	CAISGLAGWYEQFF
TRBV5-1	TRBD1	TRBJ2-4	-	TGCGCCAGCAGCCCAGGGGGCCGGGACATTCAGTACTTC	CASSPGGRDIQYF
TRBV27	TRBD1	TRBJ1-1	-	TGTGCCAGCAGTCCAACGACCCGACAGGGGGGGAACACTGAAGCTTTCTTT	CASSPTTRQGGNTEAFF
TRBV24-1	-	TRBJ1-2	-	TGTGCCACCCGGGGGGAGGTCGGAGGCTACACCTTC	CATRGEVGGYTF
TRBV30	-	TRBJ1-2	-	TGTGCCTGGAGTGTCGGGCCAGTCGGGCACACCTTC	CAWSVGPVGHTF
TRBV13	TRBD2	TRBJ2-7	-	TGTGCCAGCAGCCTAACTAGCGGGAGTAGAGAGCAGTACTTC	CASSLTSGSREQYF
TRBV12-5	-	TRBJ2-1	-	TGTGCTAGTGGTTCTAACCCGGGACCAGCGGGTAATGAGCAGTTCTTC	CASGSNPGPAGNEQFF
TRBV7-2	-	TRBJ1-3	-	TGTGCCAGCAGCTCAAATTTATTGGGGGGAGGAAACACCATATATTTT	CASSSNLLGGGNTIYF
TRBV19	TRBD1	TRBJ1-2	-	TGTGCCAGTAACCCCACCAGGACAGGGGGCGCGTATGGCTACACCTTC	CASNPTRTGGAYGYTF
TRBV6-6	-	TRBJ1-4	-	TGTGCCAGCAGTTACCTTTCCTCTAATGAAAAACTGTTTTTT	CASSYLSSNEKLFF
TRBV9	TRBD1	TRBJ2-4	once	TGTGCCAGCAGCTTGGGACAGGGTGGAGCTCGGGTCAAAAACATTCAGTACTTC	CASSLGQGGARVKNIQYF
TRBV4-1	-	TRBJ1-2	-	TGCGCCAGCAGCCAACAGCCGACAGTGTCATATGGCTACACCTTC	CASSQQPTVSYGYTF
TRBV3-1/TRBV3-2	TRBD2	TRBJ2-7	-	TGTGCCAGCAGCTCTAGGACTAGTCGTCTCGAGCAGTACTTC	CASSSRTSRLEQYF
TRBV5-1	-	TRBJ1-1	-	TGCGCCAGCAGCCGACAGATCCAGAACACTGAAGCTTTCTTT	CASSRQIQNTEAFF
TRBV10-3	-	TRBJ1-6	-	TGTGCCATCAGGAATTTGGCCGATTCACCCCTCCACTTT	CAIRNLADSPLHF
TRBV3-1/TRBV3-2	-	TRBJ1-2	-	TGTGCCAGCAGCCCCACGGGATGGGGTGGCTACACCTTC	CASSPTGWGGYTF
TRBV2	-	TRBJ1-5	-	TGTGCCAGCACACCAGGAAGGGATCAGCCCCAGCATTTT	CASTPGRDQPQHF
TRBV28	-	TRBJ2-2	-	TGTGCCAGCAGTTCCCCCGGCGGGGGCGGCGGGGAGCTGTTTTTT	CASSSPGGGGGELFF
TRBV3-1/TRBV3-2	-	TRBJ2-3	-	TGTGCCAGCAGCCGCTCCGACGGCGGGACGCAGTATTTT	CASSRSDGGTQYF
TRBV9	-	TRBJ2-3	-	TGTGCCAGCAGCCAGGCCCCGGACACAGATACGCAGTATTTT	CASSQAPDTDTQYF
TRBV23-1	-	TRBJ2-3	-	TGCGCCAGCAGGAAAGACGGTCAGAGGGATACGCAGTATTTT	CASRKDGQRDTQYF
TRBV9	-	TRBJ1-2	-	TGTGCCAGCAGCCCCAGGAACCTTAACTATGGCTACACCTTC	CASSPRNLNYGYTF
TRBV11-3	-	TRBJ1-1	-	TGTGCCAGCAGCTTAGGGGCCAGGGGGAACACTGAAGCTTTCTTT	CASSLGARGNTEAFF
TRBV30	-	TRBJ1-5	-	TGTGCCTGGAGTACTCAGGGAGATCAGCCCCAGCATTTT	CAWSTQGDQPQHF
TRBV28	-	TRBJ1-5	-	TGTGCCAGCAGTTTTGCCCTCAACTCGAATAGCAATCAGCCCCAGCATTTT	CASSFALNSNSNQPQHF
TRBV19	-	TRBJ2-1	-	TGTGCCAGTAGTATAAAGGGGTTTGAGCAGTTCTTC	CASSIKGFEQFF
TRBV19	TRBD1	TRBJ2-7	-	TGTGCCAGTAGATTGGGACAGGGGAATTACGAGCAGTACTTC	CASRLGQGNYEQYF
TRBV29-1	-	TRBJ1-1	once	TGCAGCGTGGAACCCTCGGGACAGAACACTGAAGCTTTCTTT	CSVEPSGQNTEAFF
TRBV30	-	TRBJ1-1	-	TGTGCCTGGAGTCCCGACCCGGGATATGGAGCTTTCTTT	CAWSPDPGYGAFF
TRBV7-2	TRBD2	TRBJ2-1	-	TGTGCCAGCAGCTTAAAAGCGGGAGCCCTATCCAATGAGCAGTTCTTC	CASSLKAGALSNEQFF